Below, 10 T cell receptor beta chains from the same sample are listed, as sequenced in a study of shared clonotypes between healthy human individuals. The data were produced by immunoSEQ multiplex PCR, yet TCRdb's version contains in-frame clones alone and is incomplete. The repertoire has 1.5 million to 2.5 million clones, roughly 95% of them found once; the top ten carry roughly 1%. Only CD45RO-negative cells positively selected for CCR7 counted as naive CD8 cells, so terminally differentiated effector memory CD45RA+ cells were excluded. What was sequenced was naive CD8+ T cells sorted from blood. The origin of the receptors is a man aged 18 to 29 in good health.

This clone showed up just a few times. V gene TRBV7-8 combines with J gene TRBJ2-2; TRBD1 matches 12 bases. Germline CDR1 and CDR2: SGHVS and FQNEAQ. The V and J ends lost 3 bases and 6 bases, in that order; junction bases with no gene match: 11. CDR3 length equals 18 residues. The CDR3 DNA is TGTGCCAGCAGCTTGCCGGGACAGGGGGCGGGTTTGCCCGGGGAGCTGTTTTTT. Protein: CASSLPGQGAGLPGELFF.

Here the CDR3 DNA reads TGTGCCAGCAGCTTAGGCTGGGGGAGGGGGGAGACCCAGTACTTC. Its protein product is CASSLGWGRGETQYF. This chain links TRBV7-2 with TRBJ2-5; tentative D call: TRBD2 (7 bases). Germline V gene lookup returns CDR1 SGHTA and CDR2 FQGNSA. The length of the CDR3 is 15 residues. With 1 base removed from V and 5 bases from J, the gap between germline ends came to 14 bases.

V and J are TRBV13 and TRBJ1-1; possible D gene TRBD1, 5 bases. The V and J ends lost 6 bases and 1 base respectively, with 12 bases between them. The CDR3 has 14 residues. Germline CDR1 reads PRHDT; CDR2 reads FYEKMQ (reference sequence). CDR3 amino acids: CASRGGLPNTEAFF. CDR3 in DNA: TGTGCCAGCAGGGGGGGACTTCCGAACACTGAAGCTTTCTTT.

The chain uses TRBV5-1 and TRBJ2-1, with 9 nucleotides matching TRBD2. Germline values: CDR1 SGHRS, CDR2 YFSETQ. Trimming took 4 bases from V and 5 from J; bases not matched to a gene: 7. The CDR3 has 15 residues. The CDR3 region is CASSTGLADNNEQFF. The CDR3 DNA follows: TGCGCCAGCAGCACGGGACTAGCAGACAACAATGAGCAGTTCTTC.

The V call is TRBV30, the J call TRBJ2-3, with TRBD2 matching over 7 bases. After removal of 1 base from V and 6 bases from J, the junction contained 4 bases not matched to a gene. Per the germline V gene, CDR1 is GTSNPN and CDR2 is SVGIG (reference sequence). CDR3 size: 13 residues. CDR3 sequence: CAWSAGSGDTQYF. For the CDR3, the DNA is TGTGCCTGGAGTGCGGGTAGCGGGGATACGCAGTATTTT.

The V gene is TRBV4-1, the J gene TRBJ2-1, with a weak D call TRBD2 (7 bases). The CDR3 has 17 amino acids. V lost 0 bases and J lost 1, with 13 bases in between. Germline loops: CDR1 MGHRA, CDR2 YSYEKL. The chain's CDR3 is CASSQEWEGGSYNEQFF. The CDR3 DNA is TGCGCCAGCAGCCAAGAATGGGAGGGGGGGTCCTACAATGAGCAGTTCTTC.

The CDR3 region is CASSHVSGGASYEQYF. In DNA form, the CDR3 reads TGCGCCAGCAGCCATGTAAGCGGGGGGGCCTCCTACGAGCAGTACTTC. The chain links TRBV4-1 to TRBJ2-7; TRBD2 agrees at 10 bases. Germline values: CDR1 MGHRA, CDR2 YSYEKL. Trimming at V came to 3 bases and at J to 0 bases, leaving 5 bases not matched to a gene. The CDR3 is 16 amino acids.

The V and J genes are TRBV6-5 and TRBJ2-1, with TRBD1 matching 9 bases. Per germline, CDR1 MNHEY and CDR2 SVGAGI. V was pared by 2 bases and J by 1 base, with 3 bases of the junction left unmatched. This CDR3 comprises 16 residues. In DNA form, the CDR3 reads TGTGCCAGCAGTTACACAGGGGGCATATCCTACAATGAGCAGTTCTTC. Translation: CASSYTGGISYNEQFF.

This clone was counted a single time. V gene TRBV9 combines with J gene TRBJ2-1, with 7 bases identical to TRBD1. This CDR3 has 15 residues. Looked up from germline, CDR1 is SGDLS and CDR2 is YYNGEE. The trim removed 1 base at V and 3 bases at J, leaving 4 bases unmatched. The CDR3, as DNA: TGTGCCAGCAGCGTAATGAGACAGGGCTACAATGAGCAGTTCTTC. Translated: CASSVMRQGYNEQFF. Complete variable domain (other parts from reference TRBV9 and TRBJ2-1): DSGVTQTPKHLITATGQRVTLRCSPRSGDLSVYWYQQSLDQGLQFLIQYYNGEERAKGNILERFSAQQFPDLHSELNLSSLELGDSALYFCASSVMRQGYNEQFFGPGTRLTVL.

The chain joins TRBV5-6 to TRBJ2-7; D perhaps matches TRBD1 (6 bases). CDR1 and CDR2 (germline): SGHDT, YYEEEE. V lost 7 bases, J lost 3 bases, and 14 bases lay in between. The CDR3 sequence is 13 residues long. The CDR3 region has the DNA TGTGCCAGCCGCGACAGGTTACACTACGAGCAGTACTTC. This encodes CASRDRLHYEQYF. Using reference TRBV5-6 and TRBJ2-7 for the parts outside the CDR3, the full variable domain is DAGVTQSPTHLIKTRGQQVTLRCSPKSGHDTVSWYQQALGQGPQFIFQYYEEEERQRGNFPDRFSGHQFPNYSSELNVNALLLGDSALYLCASRDRLHYEQYFGPGTRLTVT.